These 2 T cell receptor beta chains share one sample of origin, sequenced in a study of blood T cells in healthy people across ages. The second PCR ran about 6 to 11 cycles with a sample-barcoded 5' primer and J-beta primers. Via MiXCR, TCRdb re-called the 5' RACE reads, giving one row per CDR3 protein. This table holds some 1.6 million distinct CDR3 sequences, around 36% found once. Source material: blood. These receptors were obtained from a woman in her twenties or thirties in good health.

This clonotype was found a few times. V gene TRBV7-2 combines with J gene TRBJ2-3, with D maybe TRBD2 (5 bases). Germline CDR1 and CDR2: SGHTA and FQGNSA. This CDR3 region has 13 residues. V gave up 7 bases and J gave up 8 bases, with 16 bases separating them. The CDR3 loop is CASTGGREFTQYF. In DNA form, the CDR3 reads TGTGCCAGCACGGGCGGACGGGAATTTACGCAGTATTTT.

This clonotype was seen many times. The chain links TRBV27 to TRBJ2-7; D may be TRBD1 (7 bases). The CDR3 sequence is 14 residues long. Germline V lookup: CDR1 MNHEY, CDR2 SMNVEV (reference sequence). V lost 6 bases and J 1 base, leaving 13 bases between the germline ends. The CDR3 loop reads CASSFQGGSYEQYF. CDR3 nucleotides: TGTGCCAGCAGCTTTCAGGGGGGATCCTACGAGCAGTACTTC.